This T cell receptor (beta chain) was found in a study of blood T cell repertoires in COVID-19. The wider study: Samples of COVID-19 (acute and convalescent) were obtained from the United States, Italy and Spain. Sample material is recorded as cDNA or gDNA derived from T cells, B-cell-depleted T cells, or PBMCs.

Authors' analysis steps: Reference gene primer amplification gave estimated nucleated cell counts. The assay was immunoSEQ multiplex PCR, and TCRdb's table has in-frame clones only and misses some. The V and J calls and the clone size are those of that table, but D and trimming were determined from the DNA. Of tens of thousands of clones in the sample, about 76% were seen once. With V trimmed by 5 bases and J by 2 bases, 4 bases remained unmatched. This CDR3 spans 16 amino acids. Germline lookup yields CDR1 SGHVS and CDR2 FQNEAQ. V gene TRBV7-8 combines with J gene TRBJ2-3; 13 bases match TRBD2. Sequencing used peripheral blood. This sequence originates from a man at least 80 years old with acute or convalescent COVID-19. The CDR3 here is CASSLGLAGLTDTQYF. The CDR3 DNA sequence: TGTGCCAGCAGCCTGGGACTAGCGGGGCTCACAGATACGCAGTATTTT.